What follows are 15 T cell receptor beta chains derived from one specimen sequenced in a study of cytomegalovirus exposure and HLA in healthy donors. PCR amplification relied on 60 Vbeta primers (plus 13 Jbeta primers). The data were produced by immunoSEQ multiplex PCR, yet TCRdb's version contains in-frame clones alone and is incomplete. The table lists 100,000 to 150,000 clones, approximately 83% of them singletons, with 0.95% to 1.5% in the top ten. The sample taken for sequencing was PBMCs. Every receptor here comes from a girl aged 2 to 10 in good health and CMV-seronegative.

V usage is TRBV29-1 and J usage is TRBJ1-1; no clear D. This CDR3 comprises 10 residues. Germline CDR1 and CDR2: SQVTM and ANQGSEA. Trimming removed 4 bases from V and 7 bases from J, with 7 bases in between. The CDR3 loop reads CSVVGGEAFF. CDR3 DNA sequence: TGCAGCGTTGTTGGCGGTGAAGCTTTCTTT.

The chain employs TRBV19 and TRBJ2-5; 8 positions match TRBD2. Germline assignment: CDR1 LNHDA and CDR2 SQIVND (reference sequence). The ends lost 9 bases at V and 5 bases at J; junction bases unmatched: 11. This CDR3 has 14 amino acids. In nucleotides, the CDR3 is TGTGCCAGCAGCTACCGGGGGGGCCTGGAGACCCAGTACTTC. This encodes CASSYRGGLETQYF.

The chain uses TRBV19 and TRBJ1-5, with D tentatively TRBD1 (6 bases). There are 15 residues in the CDR3. The germline CDR1 and CDR2 sequences are LNHDA and SQIVND (reference sequence). V dropped 8 bases and J dropped 0 bases, with 14 bases sitting between them. The CDR3 DNA is TGTGCCAGTCATGGACAGCGAAATAGCAATCAGCCCCAGCATTTT. Its protein product is CASHGQRNSNQPQHF.

The chain carries TRBV19 and TRBJ2-6, with TRBD1 matching over 9 bases. The CDR3 loop spans 16 amino acids. With V trimmed by 6 bases and J by 1 base, 4 bases remained unmatched. Germline CDR1 LNHDA, CDR2 SQIVND (reference sequence). DNA for the CDR3: TGTGCCAGTAGGGACAGGGGACGTTCTGGGGCCAACGTCCTGACTTTC. It specifies CASRDRGRSGANVLTF.

This chain joins TRBV6-1 and TRBJ2-5; 7 nucleotides line up with TRBD2. With the DNA end fitting TRBJ2-7 better, the J assignment may be wrong. Per germline, CDR1 MNHNS and CDR2 SASEGT. There are 16 residues in the CDR3. For the CDR3, the DNA is TGTGCCAGCAGTGACCGCCGGGACTACCCACTTTACGAGCAGTACTTC. Translating it yields CASSDRRDYPLYEQYF.

This sequence joins TRBV7-2 and TRBJ1-3; 8 bases align to TRBD1. Germline V CDR1 and CDR2: SGHTA, FQGNSA. This CDR3 is 15 amino acids long. Unmatched junction bases numbered 8, after V lost 5 bases and J lost 5 bases. The CDR3 sequence: CASSPGQGGRNTIYF. The CDR3 nucleotides read TGTGCCAGCAGCCCTGGACAGGGTGGAAGAAACACCATATATTTT. The complete variable domain, with remaining parts taken from reference TRBV7-2 and TRBJ1-3, reads GAGVSQSPSNKVTEKGKDVELRCDPISGHTALYWYRQSLGQGLEFLIYFQGNSAPDKSGLPSDRFSAERTGGSVSTLTIQRTQQEDSAVYLCASSPGQGGRNTIYFGEGSWLTVV.

V and J are TRBV2 and TRBJ1-5; TRBD1 is a possible D gene (5 bases). The V end was cut by 4 bases, the J end by 2 bases, with 9 bases between. The germline V gene encodes CDR1 SNHLY and CDR2 FYNNEI. The CDR3 loop spans 14 amino acids. The CDR3 loop is CASSGSGRNQPQHF. The CDR3 DNA reads TGTGCCAGCAGTGGCTCAGGGCGCAATCAGCCCCAGCATTTT.

This chain links TRBV5-1 with TRBJ2-7, with D tentatively TRBD1 (6 bases). V was pared by 6 bases and J by 3 bases, with 16 bases between. Germline lookup yields CDR1 SGHRS and CDR2 YFSETQ. The CDR3 spans 14 residues. The DNA of the CDR3 is TGCGCCAGCATCAGGGGTCCCGAATTCTACGAGCAGTACTTC. Its protein is CASIRGPEFYEQYF. Based on the CDR3 plus reference TRBV5-1 and TRBJ2-7, the full variable domain is KAGVTQTPRYLIKTRGQQVTLSCSPISGHRSVSWYQQTPGQGLQFLFEYFSETQRNKGNFPGRFSGRQFSNSRSEMNVSTLELGDSALYLCASIRGPEFYEQYFGPGTRLTVT.

V usage is TRBV7-9 and J usage is TRBJ1-6; D remains ambiguous. V shed 1 base and J shed 3 bases, with 13 bases lying between them. Per the germline V gene, CDR1 is SEHNR and CDR2 is FQNEAQ (reference sequence). The CDR3 runs 17 residues. This CDR3 is CASSLVRRAFYNSPLHF. For the CDR3, the DNA is TGTGCCAGCAGCTTAGTTCGTCGCGCCTTCTATAATTCACCCCTCCACTTT.

In regard to this clone: Germline is not matched at one junction end, which may reflect a read error. The chain combines TRBV7-7 with TRBJ1-3; a possible D gene is TRBD1 (5 bases). Germline lookup yields CDR1 SSHAT and CDR2 FNYEAQ (reference sequence). This CDR3 comprises 15 residues. CDR3 protein: CASSPGASSGNTIYF. CDR3 sequence (DNA): TGTGCTAGCAGCCCTGGGGCCAGCTCTGGAAACACCATATATTTT.

The CDR3 DNA reads TGTGCCAGCAGTTTCACAGGGGGGCTGGGCCCGAATGAAAAACTGTTTTTT. Protein sequence: CASSFTGGLGPNEKLFF. The chain recombines TRBV28 with TRBJ1-4; 8 bases fit TRBD1. This CDR3 has 17 amino acids. Trimming cost V 3 bases and J 5 bases; bases outside gene matches: 11. The V gene's germline CDR1 is MDHEN and CDR2 SYDVKM.

The chain uses TRBV5-1 and TRBJ2-1; D is unresolved. CDR1 and CDR2 from the germline V gene are SGHRS and YFSETQ. Trimming took 2 bases from V and 4 from J, leaving 10 bases between them. The CDR3 covers 14 residues. CDR3 residues: CASSFAQLYNEQFF. The CDR3 region has the DNA TGCGCCAGCAGCTTCGCACAGCTATACAATGAGCAGTTCTTC.

This chain uses TRBV29-1 with TRBJ2-5, with 8 nucleotides matching TRBD1. The DNA end lines up better with TRBJ2-7; the J call may be wrong. The CDR3 extends over 15 amino acids. Germline lookup yields CDR1 SQVTM and CDR2 ANQGSEA. DNA of the CDR3: TGCAGCGTTGTTTTATCGGGGGCAGGGGGCGACGAGCAGTACTTC. Encoded protein: CSVVLSGAGGDEQYF.

Details on this clone: One end of the junction is discordant with germline, which a read error may explain. The rearrangement links TRBV10-2 to TRBJ2-1; 8 nucleotides align to TRBD2. Looked up from germline, CDR1 is WSHSY and CDR2 is SAAADI. The length of the CDR3 is 13 residues. The CDR3 bases are TGCGCCACAAAACCGGGGGGGTACAATGAGCTGTTCTTC. Translated, it gives CATKPGGYNELFF.

This clone was recorded a few times. V is TRBV7-9 and J is TRBJ2-1; 12 nucleotides align to TRBD2. The J segment lost 6 bases and the V segment lost 4 bases, leaving 4 bases of the junction unmatched. CDR3 length: 15 residues. Germline CDR1 and CDR2: SEHNR and FQNEAQ (reference sequence). This chain's CDR3 is CASSSTSGSPNEQFF. In DNA form, the CDR3 reads TGTGCCAGCAGCTCGACTAGCGGGAGCCCCAATGAGCAGTTCTTC. The variable domain in full, completed from reference TRBV7-9 and TRBJ2-1, reads DTGVSQNPRHKITKRGQNVTFRCDPISEHNRLYWYRQTLGQGPEFLTYFQNEAQLEKSRLLSDRFSAERPKGSFSTLEIQRTEQGDSAMYLCASSSTSGSPNEQFFGPGTRLTVL.